This T cell receptor beta chain is from a study of blood T cell repertoires in COVID-19. The CDR3 spans 15 residues. V dropped 3 bases and J dropped 7; count of bases not matched to a gene: 1. The germline V gene encodes CDR1 KGHSH and CDR2 LQKENI. In Cohort 3, a recovered donor had either two negative PCRs, clearance, or symptom resolution. TCRdb keeps only in-frame clones here, not all; method: immunoSEQ multiplex PCR. The sample holds around 300,000 clones; just under 90% are singletons and the top ten take roughly 1.8%. Comment on this clone: Other nucleotide sequences from this sample produce the same CDR3.

The J gene is TRBJ1-6, the V gene TRBV18; 12 bases agree with TRBD1. This receptor was taken from a woman in her sixties or seventies who had recovered from COVID-19. Sequenced: PBMCs or T cells enriched from blood (not recorded which). The CDR3 DNA reads TGTGCCAGCTCACCGGGACAGGGGGCAAATTCACCCCTCCACTTT. This codes for CASSPGQGANSPLHF.